The clone carrying this T cell receptor (beta chain) has a handful of counts. The data belong to a study of blood T cell repertoires in COVID-19. Study-level information: Acute-phase and convalescent COVID-19 samples originated in the United States, Italy and Spain. PBMCs, B-cell-depleted T cells, or T cells were the source of the cDNA or gDNA that made up the material.

The CDR3 consists of 12 residues. Germline V gene data show CDR1 as GTSNPN and CDR2 as SVGIG (reference sequence). V lost 4 bases and J 4 bases, leaving 8 bases between the germline ends. Per the original data handling: Reference gene primer amplification gave nucleated cell count estimates. Some clones are missing from TCRdb's copy, which holds only in-frame ones; the method was immunoSEQ multiplex PCR. That table gives V, J and clone size, and the DNA gave D and trimming. This table holds about 220,000 clones, more than 65% found once. The source of this sequence is a woman aged 25 to 39 who had recovered from COVID-19. Sequencing was performed on peripheral blood. The chain is built from TRBV30 and TRBJ1-5; D is possibly TRBD1 (5 bases). CDR3 residues: CAWKKGNQPQHF. The CDR3 DNA sequence: TGTGCCTGGAAAAAGGGGAATCAGCCCCAGCATTTT.